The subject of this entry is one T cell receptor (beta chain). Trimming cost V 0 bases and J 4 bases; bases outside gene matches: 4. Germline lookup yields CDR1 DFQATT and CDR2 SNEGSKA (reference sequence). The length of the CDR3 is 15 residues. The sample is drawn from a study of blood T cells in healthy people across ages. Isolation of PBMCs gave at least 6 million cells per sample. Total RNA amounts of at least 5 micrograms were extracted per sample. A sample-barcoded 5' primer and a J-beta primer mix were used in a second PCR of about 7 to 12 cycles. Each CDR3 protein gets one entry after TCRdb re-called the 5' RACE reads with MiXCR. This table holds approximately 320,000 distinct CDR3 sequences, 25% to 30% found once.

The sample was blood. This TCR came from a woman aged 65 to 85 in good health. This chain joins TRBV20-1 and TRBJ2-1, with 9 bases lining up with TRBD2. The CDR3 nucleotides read TGCAGTGCTAGAGAAATGACTAGCGGATACAATGAGCAGTTCTTC. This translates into CSAREMTSGYNEQFF.